The 26 T cell receptor beta chains below all came from one sample that was sequenced in a study of early T cells in non-severe SARS-CoV-2 infection. MiXCR, applied by TCRdb to the 5' RACE reads, yields one record per CDR3 protein. In the table there are 85,000 to 120,000 distinct CDR3 sequences, under 15% of which are singletons. The sample was whole blood. The source of these receptors is an adult who was a healthcare worker with PCR-confirmed SARS-CoV-2 infection or an uninfected control (not recorded which).

This clonotype was seen at least ten times. This chain uses TRBV10-3 with TRBJ2-1; TRBD1 agrees at 9 bases. V trimming: 0 bases; J trimming: 5 bases; junction bases outside the gene matches: 14. The CDR3 contains 19 residues. CDR1 ENHRY and CDR2 SYGVKD come from the germline V gene. The CDR3 reads CAISESPGQGRGRHNEQFF. CDR3 nucleotide sequence: TGTGCCATCAGTGAGTCACCGGGACAGGGACGAGGGAGGCACAATGAGCAGTTCTTC.

The chain is built from TRBV20-1 and TRBJ1-3; 10 bases fit TRBD1. Trimming took 6 bases from V and 7 from J; bases not matched to a gene: 6. The CDR3 spans 13 residues. CDR1 DFQATT and CDR2 SNEGSKA come from the germline V gene (reference sequence). The CDR3 here is CSAGRQGANTIYF. The CDR3 DNA is TGCAGTGCGGGAAGACAGGGGGCGAACACCATATATTTT.

This clonotype was counted only a few times. This sequence joins TRBV7-9 and TRBJ2-3; 14 bases line up with TRBD2. There are 17 residues in the CDR3. The germline V gene encodes CDR1 SEHNR and CDR2 FQNEAQ (reference sequence). Unmatched junction bases numbered 9, after V lost 5 bases and J lost 5 bases. This chain's CDR3 is CASSPLGLAGGGDTQYF. The CDR3 nucleotides read TGTGCCAGCAGCCCCCTCGGACTAGCGGGAGGAGGAGATACGCAGTATTTT.

V is TRBV2 and J is TRBJ2-7, with 7 positions matching TRBD1. This CDR3 is 15 amino acids long. The V and J ends lost 8 bases and 1 base, in that order; junction bases with no gene match: 11. CDR1 and CDR2 from the germline V gene are SNHLY and FYNNEI. The CDR3 bases are TGTGCCAGCTTCGCCGACAGGGAATTATCCTACGAGCAGTACTTC. This gives the protein CASFADRELSYEQYF.

This clonotype was observed a handful of times. The rearrangement links TRBV6-2 or TRBV6-3 to TRBJ2-6; D not certain. Trimming cost V 6 bases and J 4 bases, with 4 bases left between them. From germline, CDR1 is MNHEY and CDR2 SVGEGT. The CDR3 spans 12 residues. The DNA for the CDR3 is TGTGCCAGCAGAGGGGGGGCCAACGTCCTGACTTTC. This translates into CASRGGANVLTF.

This clonotype was found a few times. The chain has TRBV19 and TRBJ2-7; perhaps TRBD2 as D (5 bases). Trimming took off 5 bases at V and 2 bases at J, with 13 bases between the two ends. This CDR3 has 14 residues. Germline V CDR1 and CDR2: LNHDA, SQIVND (reference sequence). The CDR3 bases are TGTGCCAGTAGTCCCGGAGGCTGGACCTACGAGCAGTACTTC. Translating gives CASSPGGWTYEQYF.

V is TRBV11-2 and J is TRBJ2-5; D remains unclear. Germline assignment: CDR1 SGHAT and CDR2 FQNNGV. Trimming shortened V by 1 base and J by 5 bases, and 8 bases separated the two germline ends. The CDR3 totals 13 residues. CDR3 region: CASSLGFGETQYF. The CDR3 DNA reads as TGTGCCAGCAGCTTAGGATTCGGCGAGACCCAGTACTTC.

This clonotype was seen at least ten times. The rearrangement links TRBV7-9 to TRBJ1-4, with 7 bases lining up with TRBD1. Germline V gene lookup returns CDR1 SEHNR and CDR2 FQNEAQ (reference sequence). The CDR3 length is 14 residues. Trimming at V came to 3 bases and at J to 8 bases, leaving 6 bases not matched to a gene. The CDR3 DNA reads TGTGCCAGCAGCTTTGACAGGGTGGACGAAAAACTGTTTTTT. Its translation is CASSFDRVDEKLFF.

The chain has TRBV7-9 and TRBJ1-6; D is unresolved. The V end was cut by 3 bases, the J end by 5 bases, with 2 bases between. From germline, CDR1 is SEHNR and CDR2 FQNEAQ (reference sequence). The CDR3 totals 12 residues. The CDR3 reads CASSLDNSPLHF. Here the CDR3 DNA reads TGTGCCAGCAGCTTGGATAATTCACCCCTCCACTTT.

There are a few counts of this clonotype. This sequence joins TRBV2 and TRBJ1-5; D gene ambiguous. The CDR3 loop spans 14 amino acids. CDR1 and CDR2 (germline): SNHLY, FYNNEI. Trimming stripped 7 bases from V and 6 bases from J, with 16 bases between. CDR3 sequence (DNA): TGTGCCAGCACTACCAGTGTGATAGGTCAGCCCCAGCATTTT. As protein: CASTTSVIGQPQHF.

The V and J genes are TRBV6-2 or TRBV6-3 and TRBJ1-4, with D hard to call. Per germline, CDR1 MNHEY and CDR2 SVGEGT. The CDR3 is 14 residues long. Trimming stripped 7 bases from V and 7 bases from J, with 16 bases between. The CDR3, as DNA: TGTGCCAGCAAGGGCGACCAACTATTTGAAAAACTGTTTTTT. It codes for CASKGDQLFEKLFF.

The sample holds many counts of this clonotype. The rearrangement links TRBV6-2 or TRBV6-3 to TRBJ2-1; perhaps TRBD2 as D (5 bases). The CDR3 has 13 amino acids. V was pared by 6 bases and J by 9 bases, with 15 bases between. Germline V CDR1 and CDR2: MNHEY, SVGEGT. CDR3 in DNA: TGTGCCAGCAGCCGACCAATGGACTCTGAGCAGTTCTTC. The encoded protein is CASSRPMDSEQFF.

The sample holds a few counts of this clonotype. This chain links TRBV20-1 with TRBJ2-3; weak D call: TRBD2 (6 bases). The CDR3 is 16 amino acids. Germline CDR1 is DFQATT and CDR2 is SNEGSKA (reference sequence). V was cut by 1 base and J by 5 bases, with 19 bases left in between. CDR3 amino acids: CSARGWVGGGLDTQYF. The CDR3, as DNA: TGCAGTGCTAGAGGCTGGGTCGGGGGAGGATTAGATACGCAGTATTTT.

This clonotype has only a few counts. The chain carries TRBV11-2 and TRBJ2-3; D is unclear. The germline V gene has CDR1 SGHAT and CDR2 FQNNGV. The CDR3 has 12 amino acids. The V and J ends lost 1 base and 4 bases respectively, with 3 bases between them. CDR3 DNA: TGTGCCAGCAGCTTAGGCCCAGATACGCAGTATTTT. Its translation: CASSLGPDTQYF.

This clonotype showed up many times. J is TRBJ2-3 and V is TRBV7-7, with D perhaps given as TRBD1 or TRBD2 (5 bases each). Trimming stripped 5 bases from V and 2 bases from J, with 14 bases between. CDR3 size: 15 residues. Per germline, CDR1 SSHAT and CDR2 FNYEAQ (reference sequence). CDR3 sequence (DNA): TGTGCCAGCAGCCCGGGACGGCGTACCACAGATACGCAGTATTTT. This gives the protein CASSPGRRTTDTQYF.

In this sample, this clonotype turned up many times. The chain links TRBV20-1 to TRBJ2-1, with TRBD2 identical over 7 bases. Germline values: CDR1 DFQATT, CDR2 SNEGSKA (reference sequence). This CDR3 contains 14 residues. J was trimmed by 4 bases and V by 0 bases; bases with no gene match: 3. The CDR3 region is CSAREGGKYNEQFF. CDR3 in DNA: TGCAGTGCTAGAGAGGGGGGGAAATACAATGAGCAGTTCTTC.

The chain joins TRBV6-5 to TRBJ2-5, with 8 bases identical to TRBD1. Germline CDR1 reads MNHEY; CDR2 reads SVGAGI. Trimming removed 5 bases from V and 4 bases from J; junction bases left unmatched: 6. This CDR3 spans 14 amino acids. DNA of the CDR3: TGTGCCAGCAGTCCCTCAACAGGGGGAGAGACCCAGTACTTC. Protein: CASSPSTGGETQYF.

This clonotype was seen repeatedly, ten times or more. The J gene is TRBJ2-3, the V gene TRBV2; D is undetermined. The CDR3 extends over 14 amino acids. Germline values: CDR1 SNHLY, CDR2 FYNNEI. Trimming removed 7 bases from V and 7 bases from J, with 18 bases in between. CDR3 DNA: TGTGCCAGCAAGGCTCAACCGTTACAGAATACGCAGTATTTT. As protein: CASKAQPLQNTQYF. Based on the CDR3 plus reference TRBV2 and TRBJ2-3, the full variable domain is EPEVTQTPSHQVTQMGQEVILRCVPISNHLYFYWYRQILGQKVEFLVSFYNNEISEKSEIFDDQFSVERPDGSNFTLKIRSTKLEDSAMYFCASKAQPLQNTQYFGPGTRLTVL.

The CDR3 nucleotides are TGTGCCGGGACGGAGAAGGATACGCAGTATTTT. It is translated as CAGTEKDTQYF. This chain uses TRBV27 with TRBJ2-3; D may correspond to TRBD1 or TRBD2 (5 bases each). The germline gives CDR1 MNHEY, CDR2 SMNVEV (reference sequence). The CDR3 is 11 amino acids. V dropped 11 bases and J dropped 6 bases, with 12 bases sitting between them.

This clonotype was recorded many times. The chain carries TRBV2 and TRBJ1-2; D is perhaps TRBD1 (6 bases). From germline, CDR1 is SNHLY and CDR2 FYNNEI. This CDR3 has 17 amino acids. Trimming shortened V by 0 bases and J by 5 bases, and 19 bases separated the two germline ends. CDR3 protein: CASSEALRSRGKYGYTF. CDR3 sequence (DNA): TGTGCCAGCAGTGAAGCCCTTCGATCTAGGGGGAAATATGGCTACACCTTC.

The rearrangement links TRBV20-1 to TRBJ1-2, with 9 bases aligning to TRBD1. J was trimmed by 5 bases and V by 2 bases; bases with no gene match: 6. Germline V gene data show CDR1 as DFQATT and CDR2 as SNEGSKA (reference sequence). There are 14 residues in the CDR3. In DNA, the CDR3 is TGCAGTGCTAGATTACGGACAGGGGCGTATGGCTACACCTTC. Its protein product is CSARLRTGAYGYTF.

This clonotype has just a few counts. The rearrangement links TRBV7-2 to TRBJ2-1; a weak D match, TRBD2 (5 bases). The V and J ends lost 4 bases and 7 bases respectively, with 26 bases between them. Germline assignment: CDR1 SGHTA and CDR2 FQGNSA. This CDR3 spans 18 amino acids. CDR3 DNA: TGTGCCAGCAGCTCACTCATAGGGTTAGGTAGCGCAGGAAATGAGCAGTTCTTC. As protein: CASSSLIGLGSAGNEQFF.

This clonotype has a handful of counts. The J gene is TRBJ1-5, the V gene TRBV28; no clear D gene. From germline, CDR1 is MDHEN and CDR2 SYDVKM. The CDR3 extends over 12 amino acids. The V end was cut by 5 bases, the J end by 5 bases, with 7 bases between. The CDR3 region is CASSLPYQPQHF. In DNA, the CDR3 is TGTGCCAGCAGTCTACCATATCAGCCCCAGCATTTT.

There are many counts of this clonotype. In nucleotides, the CDR3 is TGTGCCAGCAGTTTACGACTAGCGGGAGGTTTGTGGTCCTACGAGCAGTACTTC. This sequence encodes CASSLRLAGGLWSYEQYF. V gene TRBV28 combines with J gene TRBJ2-7, with 13 bases that match TRBD2. Trimming cost V 2 bases and J 1 base; bases outside gene matches: 8. From germline, CDR1 is MDHEN and CDR2 SYDVKM. The CDR3 runs to 18 residues.

The chain recombines TRBV7-6 with TRBJ2-5; no clear D. CDR3 size: 11 residues. The V and J ends lost 5 bases and 5 bases respectively, with 6 bases between them. Germline V CDR1 and CDR2: SGHVS, FNYEAQ. The CDR3 sequence is CASSRYETQYF. The CDR3 DNA follows: TGTGCCAGCAGCCGATACGAGACCCAGTACTTC.

This clonotype appeared a few times. V is TRBV6-2 or TRBV6-3 and J is TRBJ2-7; possibly TRBD1 for D (6 bases). CDR1 MNHEY and CDR2 SVGEGT come from the germline V gene. CDR3 length equals 13 residues. The V end was cut by 8 bases, the J end by 3 bases, with 14 bases between. DNA for the CDR3: TGTGCCAGCGCCCGCACAGGGATCTACGAGCAGTACTTC. Protein product: CASARTGIYEQYF.